This T cell receptor (beta chain) was sequenced in a study of blood T cell repertoires in COVID-19 (dated by TCRdb to the early 2020s). For context, the study as a whole: Samples from collaborators originated in the United States, Italy and Spain and spanned both the acute and convalescent phases of COVID-19. The prospective study material was composed of cDNA or gDNA derived from T cells, B-cell-depleted T cells, or PBMCs. The dataset comprised deeply sampled blood TCRbeta repertoires from subjects exposed to, actively infected with, or recovered from COVID-19. The repertoires were released in a freely available public database meant as a resource for research on the immune response to SARS-CoV-2. Samples were obtained from the ongoing ImmuneRACE study (first 160 participants) and from roughly 1,300 subjects provided by 6 global collaborators. A de-identified subject ID, COVID-19 status, age in years and sex were almost always included in the sample metadata. HLA class I and class II types, where available, came from metadata supplied by the sample provider rather than from assay-based typing. Overall results and qualifications from the work: Clinical and demographic metadata were provided uncurated, with the amount varying by source and participant.

The collaborating institutions used their own protocols to collect whole blood in K2EDTA tubes. Collaborator samples were shipped for TCRbeta analysis as frozen whole blood, isolated PBMCs, or DNA extracted from either sample type. A word on this clone: Its antigen is currently not known. No much larger clonotype is one base removed from it; base qualities were not supplied.

The germline V gene encodes CDR1 SGHRS and CDR2 YFSETQ. V trim: 3 bases; J trim: 0 bases; unmatched bases: 2. The CDR3, cysteine through phenylalanine, is 15 amino acids long. Here the CDR3 DNA is all that survives: 45 bases in frame from base 1. TCRbeta CDR3 regions were amplified from genomic DNA using the immunoSEQ Assay, a bias-controlled multiplex PCR. Turning to the authors' computational methods: Nucleated cell counts per sample were estimated from amplification of reference gene primers within the assay. To quantify the absolute abundance of each unique TCRbeta CDR3 rearrangement, sequence reads were collapsed and filtered. For each sample, productive Simpson clonality was calculated by taking the square root of Simpson's diversity index across productive rearrangements. The immuneACCESS repertoire file appears here via TCRdb, limited to in-frame rearrangements. These files lack a portion of the clones; in checked studies, under half of the deficit traces to unresolved V genes, and the cause of the others is not known. V, J and clone size were drawn from that table, and D and trimming were deduced from the DNA. The sample table records fewer than 250,000 clones; 80% to 90% of these occur just once. The ten most abundant clones make up about 1% of the sample.

The chain was built from TRBV5-1 and TRBJ2-7; 11 bases in the middle match TRBD2. The clonotype comes from a man between 25 and 39 years old with acute or convalescent COVID-19. What was sequenced was peripheral blood. The CDR3 protein: CASSWLAGGSYEQYF. The base sequence is TGCGCCAGCAGCTGGCTAGCGGGGGGCTCCTACGAGCAGTACTTC.